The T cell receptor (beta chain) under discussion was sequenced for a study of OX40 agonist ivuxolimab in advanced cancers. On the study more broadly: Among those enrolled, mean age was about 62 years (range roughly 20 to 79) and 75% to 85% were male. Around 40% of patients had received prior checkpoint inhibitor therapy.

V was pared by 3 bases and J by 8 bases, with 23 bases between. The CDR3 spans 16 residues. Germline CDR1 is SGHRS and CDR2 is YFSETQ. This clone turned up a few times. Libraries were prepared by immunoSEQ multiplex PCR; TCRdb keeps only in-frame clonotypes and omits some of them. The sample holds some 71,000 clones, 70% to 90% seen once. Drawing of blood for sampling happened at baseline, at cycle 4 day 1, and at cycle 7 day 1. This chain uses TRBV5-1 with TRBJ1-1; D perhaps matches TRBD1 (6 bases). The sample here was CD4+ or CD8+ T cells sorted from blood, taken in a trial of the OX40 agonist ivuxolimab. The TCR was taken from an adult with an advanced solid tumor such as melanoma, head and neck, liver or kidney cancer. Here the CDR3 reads CASSSPVGAALGEAFF. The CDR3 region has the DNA TGCGCCAGCAGCTCCCCGGTGGGGGCCGCCCTTGGGGAAGCTTTCTTT.